These T cell receptor beta chains were read from a single sample in a study of shared clonotypes between healthy human individuals. Assay used: immunoSEQ multiplex PCR; TCRdb lists only in-frame clones, some missing. The table lists fewer than 650,000 clones, less than 80% of them singletons. What was sequenced was PBMCs. Every receptor here comes from a middle-aged woman in good health. Some clones in this sample may be carry-over from other donors' samples. The conserved cysteine and the conserved F or W are not part of the CDR3 here.

SVGGGRNSVQF | 11 | TRBV29-1
ASRPGTGGGEQY | 12 | TRBV11-2
ASNGNTGELF | 10 | TRBV6-1
ASSWDSNYGYT | 11 | TRBV6-1
ASSDGLAFYEQY | 12 | TRBV19
AWSTGARDTDTQY | 13 | TRBV30
ASSWSGDTEQY | 11 | TRBV5-4
ASSPNVGVGRSTDTQY | 16 | TRBV7-6
ASSFLGLATNEKLF | 14 | TRBV28
ASSFPGTRGEQY | 12 | TRBV5-4
ASSLAGNTYEQY | 12 | TRBV11-2
ASSQVVGGQPQH | 12 | TRBV4-3
ASSPRLADYNEQF | 13 | TRBV27
SVEEYRDRNEQF | 12 | TRBV29-1
AWTRRNNEKLF | 11 | TRBV30